This T cell receptor beta chain is drawn from a study of T-cell memory formation after mild COVID-19. Study outcomes and limitations: Clones that shrank (day 15 to 85) were balanced CD4/CD8, whereas later expanders leaned CD4+.

TCRdb re-analysed the 5' RACE reads in MiXCR, keeping a single row per CDR3 protein. Of 350,000 to 450,000 distinct CDR3 sequences listed, roughly 20% are singletons. Regarding this clonotype: Its antigen is unknown.

Trimming pared 0 bases from V and 0 bases from J, leaving 10 bases between. This CDR3 is 16 amino acids long. Per the germline V gene, CDR1 is SGHRS and CDR2 is YFSETQ. The V and J genes are TRBV5-1 and TRBJ1-5; possible D gene TRBD1, 5 bases. The clonotype comes from an adult woman who had mild COVID-19 (a few samples of this study predate the infection). Cell type and time point are not known. The sample taken for sequencing was PBMCs or a T cell subset sorted from them (not recorded which). The CDR3 spells CASSLGDGNSNQPQHF. The CDR3 coding sequence is TGCGCCAGCAGCTTGGGGGACGGTAATAGCAATCAGCCCCAGCATTTT.